Listed below are T cell receptor beta chains from one sample, sequenced in a study of blood T cells in healthy people across ages. Via MiXCR, TCRdb re-called the 5' RACE reads, giving one row per CDR3 protein. The sample includes roughly 680,000 distinct CDR3 sequences, about half of them seen just once. The specimen was blood. The receptors were gathered from a woman aged 60 to 75 in good health. Both conserved end residues are part of each CDR3. Fields, in order: V gene, J gene, clone size, CDR3 protein. Size values are once, few and many counts, or a class for expanded clones, and some rows have none.

>TRBV20-1|TRBJ2-7|-
CSAISGTGGHEQYF
>TRBV6-5|TRBJ2-7|-
CASSYAASGTGSYEQYF
>TRBV10-3|TRBJ2-6|-
CAIGRDSSGANVLTF
>TRBV6-2/TRBV6-3|TRBJ2-1|-
CASSQPPIEMQFF
>TRBV7-3|TRBJ2-5|-
CASSPGAGSRQTQYF
>TRBV13|TRBJ2-7|many
CASSSTGNEQYF
>TRBV5-1|TRBJ2-3|-
CASSSPPTHDPGLAGESTLDTQYF
>TRBV7-8|TRBJ2-7|few
CASSLAETGSYEQYF
>TRBV4-3|TRBJ2-3|many
CASAQRGGSLDTQYF
>TRBV7-2|TRBJ2-1|-
CASSPREVRGSRDEQFF
>TRBV28|TRBJ2-5|-
CASSLLAVAGGPRETQYF
>TRBV7-9|TRBJ1-1|-
CASSPSWLPEAFF
>TRBV27|TRBJ1-6|-
CASSSGQVRNSPLHF
>TRBV5-1|TRBJ2-5|-
CASGTSWDSEQYF
>TRBV5-1|-|-
CASSLIGPETQYF
>TRBV11-2|TRBJ2-3|-
CASSVGVRLNTQYF
>TRBV4-3|TRBJ2-7|-
CASSQESQSNYEQYF
>TRBV6-5|TRBJ2-1|-
CASSYLAGVGDEQFF
>TRBV25-1|TRBJ2-6|-
CACTSTSLGANVLTF
>TRBV20-1|TRBJ2-7|-
CSAGPYYEQYF
>TRBV6-2/TRBV6-3|TRBJ2-7|many
CASSRTSGAYEQYF
>TRBV29-1|TRBJ2-1|-
CSVSGTSGHNEQFF
>TRBV20-1|TRBJ2-1|-
CSASPSGRVNEQFF